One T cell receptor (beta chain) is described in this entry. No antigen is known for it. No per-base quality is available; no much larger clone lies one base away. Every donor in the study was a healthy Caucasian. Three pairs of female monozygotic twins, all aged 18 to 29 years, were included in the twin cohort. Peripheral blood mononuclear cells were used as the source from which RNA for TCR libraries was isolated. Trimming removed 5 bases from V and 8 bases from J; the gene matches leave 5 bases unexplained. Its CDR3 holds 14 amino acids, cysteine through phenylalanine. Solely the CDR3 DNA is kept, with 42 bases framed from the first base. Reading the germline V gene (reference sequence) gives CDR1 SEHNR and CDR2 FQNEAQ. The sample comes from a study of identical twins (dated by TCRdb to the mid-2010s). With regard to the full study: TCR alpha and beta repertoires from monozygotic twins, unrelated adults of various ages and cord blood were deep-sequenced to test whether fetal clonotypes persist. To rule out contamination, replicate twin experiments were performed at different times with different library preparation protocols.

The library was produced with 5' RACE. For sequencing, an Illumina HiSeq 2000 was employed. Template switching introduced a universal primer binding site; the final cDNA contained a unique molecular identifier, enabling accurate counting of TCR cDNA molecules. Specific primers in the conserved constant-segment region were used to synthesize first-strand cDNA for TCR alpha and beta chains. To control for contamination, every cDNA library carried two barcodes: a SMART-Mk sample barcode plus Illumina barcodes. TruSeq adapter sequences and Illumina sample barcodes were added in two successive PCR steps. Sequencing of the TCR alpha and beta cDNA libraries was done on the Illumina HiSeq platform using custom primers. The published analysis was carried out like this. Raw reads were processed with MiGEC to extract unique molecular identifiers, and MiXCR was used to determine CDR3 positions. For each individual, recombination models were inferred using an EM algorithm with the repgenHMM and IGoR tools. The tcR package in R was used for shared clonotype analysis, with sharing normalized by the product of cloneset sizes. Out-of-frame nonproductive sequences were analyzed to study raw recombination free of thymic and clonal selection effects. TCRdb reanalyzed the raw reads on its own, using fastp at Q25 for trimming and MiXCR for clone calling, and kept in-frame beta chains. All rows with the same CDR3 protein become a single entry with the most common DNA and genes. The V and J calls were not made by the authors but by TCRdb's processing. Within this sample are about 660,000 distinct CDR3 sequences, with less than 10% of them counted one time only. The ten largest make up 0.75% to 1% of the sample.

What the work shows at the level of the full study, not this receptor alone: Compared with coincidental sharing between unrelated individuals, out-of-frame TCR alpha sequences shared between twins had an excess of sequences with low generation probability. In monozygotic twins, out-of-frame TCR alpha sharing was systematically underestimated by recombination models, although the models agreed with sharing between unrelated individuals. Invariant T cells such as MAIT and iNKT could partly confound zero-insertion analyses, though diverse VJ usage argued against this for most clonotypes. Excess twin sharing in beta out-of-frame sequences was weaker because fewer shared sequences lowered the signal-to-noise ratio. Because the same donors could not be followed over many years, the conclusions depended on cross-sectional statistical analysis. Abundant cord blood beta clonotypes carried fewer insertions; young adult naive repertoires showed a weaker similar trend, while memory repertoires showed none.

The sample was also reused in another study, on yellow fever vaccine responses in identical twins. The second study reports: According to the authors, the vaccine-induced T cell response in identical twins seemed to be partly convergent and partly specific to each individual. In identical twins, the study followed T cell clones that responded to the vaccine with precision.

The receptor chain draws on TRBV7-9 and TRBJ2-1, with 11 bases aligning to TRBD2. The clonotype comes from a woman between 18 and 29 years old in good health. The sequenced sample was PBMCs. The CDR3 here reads CASSPSGLADEQFF. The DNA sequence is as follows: TGTGCCAGCAGCCCGTCGGGACTAGCGGATGAGCAGTTCTTC.